This TCR beta chain was captured in a study of human T cells and chemical hapten exposure. Study findings and constraints: TCRs exceeding 1 in 1000 frequency stayed unchanged with DPC sensitization.

There are a few counts of this clonotype. No antigen is known for it. MiXCR, run by TCRdb on the RACE reads, gives a single entry per CDR3 protein. Among approximately 100,000 distinct CDR3 sequences, 11% were seen once, and the ten largest hold 3% to 4.5%. The junction had 9 bases not matched to a gene; V was cut back by 6 bases and J by 6 bases. Germline assignment: CDR1 SGHTA and CDR2 FQGNSA. The CDR3 covers 15 residues. Described time point: patch test 1, 2 weeks after DPC sensitization. The treatment here: therapeutic diphenylcyclopropenone sensitization with weekly scalp DPC. The template was total RNA from unfractionated whole blood.

The V gene is TRBV7-2, the J gene TRBJ2-3, with 10 bases fitting TRBD2. Sequenced here: whole blood, sampled in connection with sensitization to the hapten diphenylcyclopropenone (DPC). The receptor was isolated from a woman in her forties with alopecia areata. Some clones in this sample may be carry-over from other donors' samples. Written as DNA, the CDR3 is TGTGCCAGCAGGTCCCTAGCGGGGGCCAGGGATACGCAGTATTTT. This encodes CASRSLAGARDTQYF.